This T cell receptor (beta chain) was captured in a study of cytomegalovirus exposure and HLA in healthy donors. Study information: Among the approximately 400 genotyped donors, more than 70% were placed in the Caucasian-associated ancestry cluster.

Germline assignment: CDR1 SGHNT and CDR2 YYREEE (reference sequence). Losses at the gene ends were 0 bases for V and 5 bases for J; bases not matched to a gene: 4. The CDR3 runs to 15 residues. This PCR relied on a set of 60 Vbeta primers and 13 Jbeta primers. How the authors handled the data: A later analysis counted 65 million to 95 million unique TCR beta chains, around 12 million shared. Sequencing used immunoSEQ multiplex PCR; TCRdb keeps in-frame clones, though not all of them. V and J calls and clone size come straight from that table; D and trimming were deduced from the DNA. The data contain about 200,000 clones, around four fifths of them seen just once; the ten biggest clones take up 0.71%. Whole-study results and caveats: Available immune exposure information covered CMV serostatus only. Later on, an analysis tied around 17,000 TCR beta sequences to HLA alleles at 0.05 false discovery rate.

Concerning this clone itself: Its cognate antigen is unknown.

What was sequenced was PBMCs. The chain is built from TRBV5-4 and TRBJ2-2, with 7 bases identical to TRBD2. The TCR was taken from a boy aged 2 to 10 in good health and CMV-seronegative. DNA for the CDR3: TGTGCCAGCAGCTTGGACCCAGCGGGAACCGGGGAGCTGTTTTTT. This encodes CASSLDPAGTGELFF. Looking up the rest from reference TRBV5-4 and TRBJ2-2 gives the full variable domain: ETGVTQSPTHLIKTRGQQVTLRCSSQSGHNTVSWYQQALGQGPQFIFQYYREEENGRGNFPPRFSGLQFPNYSSELNVNALELDDSALYLCASSLDPAGTGELFFGEGSRLTVL.